The 29 T cell receptor beta chains below come from one sample, sequenced in a study of blood T cell repertoires in COVID-19. Profiled with immunoSEQ multiplex PCR; TCRdb holds only in-frame clones, not every one. The sample records 52,000 or so clones, about 83% being singletons. Material: peripheral blood. All receptors come from a man aged 35-49 years with acute or convalescent COVID-19.

V gene TRBV10-2 combines with J gene TRBJ2-7; TRBD1 aligns across 8 bases. Trimming took 2 bases from V and 5 from J; bases not matched to a gene: 8. CDR3 size: 15 residues. Looked up from germline, CDR1 is WSHSY and CDR2 is SAAADI. CDR3 sequence (DNA): TGCGCCAGCAGTGAGCCCGACAGGGGAAGGCACGAGCAGTACTTC. It is translated as CASSEPDRGRHEQYF.

This chain joins TRBV3-1 (or the pseudogene TRBV3-2) and TRBJ2-5; D is possibly TRBD1 (6 bases). V gave up 1 base and J gave up 4 bases, with 10 bases separating them. This CDR3 is 14 amino acids long. Germline V gene lookup returns CDR1 LGHDT and CDR2 YNNKEL (reference sequence). The CDR3 DNA is TGTGCCAGCAGCCAAGCACAGGGCCCAGAGACCCAGTACTTC. Its protein is CASSQAQGPETQYF.

The chain uses TRBV27 and TRBJ1-1; 9 bases fit TRBD1. Germline CDR1 reads MNHEY; CDR2 reads SMNVEV (reference sequence). The CDR3 has 16 amino acids. Losses at the gene ends were 5 bases for V and 3 bases for J; bases not matched to a gene: 10. The CDR3 reads CASSHPTGGIYTEAFF. The CDR3 nucleotides read TGTGCCAGCAGTCACCCGACAGGGGGAATTTACACTGAAGCTTTCTTT.

This rearrangement joins TRBV6-1 to TRBJ1-1; D unclear. Deletions cut 2 bases from V and 11 bases from J, with 18 bases between. The length of the CDR3 is 14 residues. Germline V gene sequence: CDR1 MNHNS, CDR2 SASEGT. CDR3 DNA: TGTGCCAGCAGTGAATCTGCCGTTTTAAGAGGGGCTTTCTTT. It codes for CASSESAVLRGAFF.

V gene TRBV18 combines with J gene TRBJ1-6; 7 bases are a match to TRBD1. The CDR3 is 15 residues long. The V and J ends lost 3 bases and 8 bases, in that order; junction bases with no gene match: 7. Germline V CDR1 and CDR2: KGHSH, LQKENI. The CDR3 DNA is TGTGCCAGCTCACCCGACAGGGTGCGGGATTCACCCCTCCACTTT. Translation gives CASSPDRVRDSPLHF.

This rearrangement joins TRBV18 to TRBJ1-1; TRBD1 matches 8 bases. The CDR3 runs 14 residues. The V segment lost 6 bases and the J segment 2 bases; nucleotides outside the gene matches: 5. CDR1 is KGHSH, CDR2 LQKENI, per germline. The CDR3 DNA reads TGTGCCAGCTCGGGGGACAGGTTAAACACTGAAGCTTTCTTT. It is translated as CASSGDRLNTEAFF.

The chain is built from TRBV19 and TRBJ2-2, with 16 bases fitting TRBD2. The V and J ends lost 9 bases and 2 bases, in that order; junction bases with no gene match: 9. The CDR3 covers 18 residues. The V gene's germline CDR1 is LNHDA and CDR2 SQIVND (reference sequence). This chain's CDR3 is CASSPGLAGGPNTGELFF. CDR3 sequence (DNA): TGTGCCAGCTCCCCGGGACTAGCGGGAGGGCCAAACACCGGGGAGCTGTTTTTT.

This chain joins TRBV20-1 and TRBJ2-7; 7 nucleotides line up with TRBD2. V lost 4 bases to trimming and J lost 4 bases; unmatched junction nucleotides: 4. CDR1 is DFQATT and CDR2 is SNEGSKA in the germline V gene (reference sequence). This CDR3 contains 12 residues. CDR3 DNA sequence: TGCAGTGCTAATGACGGGGGGTACGAGCAGTACTTC. Its translation is CSANDGGYEQYF.

This chain links TRBV5-1 with TRBJ2-3, with TRBD1 as a possible D gene (6 bases). The CDR3 covers 16 residues. CDR1 is SGHRS and CDR2 is YFSETQ in the germline V gene. With 4 bases removed from V and 0 bases from J, the gap between germline ends came to 15 bases. The chain's CDR3 is CASSPTGQISTDTQYF. The CDR3 nucleotides read TGCGCCAGCAGCCCGACTGGACAGATAAGCACAGATACGCAGTATTTT.

The CDR3 is CATSDSLAGSYNEQFF. The CDR3 DNA reads TGTGCCACCAGTGATTCCCTAGCGGGTTCCTACAATGAGCAGTTCTTC. The rearrangement links TRBV24-1 to TRBJ2-1; 8 bases match TRBD2. The V gene end was trimmed by 2 bases and the J gene end by 1 base; junction bases not matched to a gene: 3. The CDR3 is made up of 16 amino acids. Germline lookup yields CDR1 KGHDR and CDR2 SFDVKD.

The gene calls are TRBV3-1 (or the pseudogene TRBV3-2) and TRBJ1-3; no definite D call. This CDR3 has 15 residues. The germline V gene encodes CDR1 LGHDT and CDR2 YNNKEL (reference sequence). Trimming left V 0 bases short and J 4 bases short, with 10 bases between. In DNA, the CDR3 is TGTGCCAGCAGCCAAGACGAGGCCGGGGGAAACACCATATATTTT. This codes for CASSQDEAGGNTIYF.

This clone was recorded once. V usage is TRBV19 and J usage is TRBJ1-4; 8 bases map to TRBD1. The junction had 7 bases not matched to a gene; V was cut back by 5 bases and J by 5 bases. Germline V gene sequence: CDR1 LNHDA, CDR2 SQIVND (reference sequence). CDR3 length: 15 residues. Here the CDR3 reads CASSPVRDRNEKLFF. The CDR3 coding sequence is TGTGCCAGTAGTCCCGTCCGGGACAGGAATGAAAAACTGTTTTTT. Combining the CDR3 with reference TRBV19 and TRBJ1-4 gives the whole variable domain DGGITQSPKYLFRKEGQNVTLSCEQNLNHDAMYWYRQDPGQGLRLIYYSQIVNDFQKGDIAEGYSVSREKKESFPLTVTSAQKNPTAFYLCASSPVRDRNEKLFFGSGTQLSVL.

This rearrangement joins TRBV29-1 to TRBJ1-1, with TRBD1 matching 8 bases. This CDR3 spans 15 amino acids. Germline V gives CDR1 SQVTM, CDR2 ANQGSEA. J lost 5 bases, V lost 6 bases, and 14 bases had no gene match. CDR3 region: CSVFGTGSSKTEAFF. The CDR3 bases are TGCAGCGTCTTTGGGACAGGCTCGTCGAAGACTGAAGCTTTCTTT.

This chain connects TRBV6-5 to TRBJ2-7; D is ambiguous. V lost 4 bases and J lost 6, with 16 bases in between. Germline CDR1 MNHEY, CDR2 SVGAGI. The length of the CDR3 is 14 residues. The CDR3 reads CASSSHKLSFEQYV. For the CDR3, the DNA is TGTGCCAGCAGTTCTCACAAGTTAAGTTTCGAGCAGTACGTC.

The chain couples TRBV7-9 to TRBJ1-1; 8 bases agree with TRBD1. The V and J ends lost 4 bases and 1 base, in that order; junction bases with no gene match: 5. In germline, CDR1 is SEHNR, CDR2 FQNEAQ (reference sequence). The CDR3 extends over 15 amino acids. The CDR3 nucleotides are TGTGCCAGCAGCTACGGACAGGGCCGGAACACTGAAGCTTTCTTT. This codes for CASSYGQGRNTEAFF. Full variable domain (missing parts from reference TRBV7-9 and TRBJ1-1): DTGVSQNPRHKITKRGQNVTFRCDPISEHNRLYWYRQTLGQGPEFLTYFQNEAQLEKSRLLSDRFSAERPKGSFSTLEIQRTEQGDSAMYLCASSYGQGRNTEAFFGQGTRLTVV.

The chain combines TRBV3-1 (or the pseudogene TRBV3-2) with TRBJ2-7; D not certain. The V and J ends lost 6 bases and 2 bases respectively, with 5 bases between them. Germline V lookup: CDR1 LGHDT, CDR2 YNNKEL (reference sequence). The CDR3 sequence is 11 residues long. As DNA, the CDR3 is TGTGCCAGCAGGGGCGCCTACGAGCAGTACTTC. Translating it yields CASRGAYEQYF.

This chain uses TRBV7-2 with TRBJ2-3, with D possibly matching TRBD1 (6 bases). This CDR3 spans 13 amino acids. Germline values: CDR1 SGHTA, CDR2 FQGNSA. V lost 5 bases and J lost 11, with 17 bases in between. The CDR3: CASSASQGNRQYF. The CDR3 DNA reads TGTGCCAGCAGCGCATCCCAGGGGAACAGGCAGTATTTT.

The V gene is TRBV10-3, the J gene TRBJ1-6, with D tentatively TRBD1 (6 bases). The germline CDR1 and CDR2 sequences are ENHRY and SYGVKD. V lost 6 bases, J lost 5 bases, and 14 bases lay in between. The CDR3 is 15 residues long. The CDR3: CAIRSGDRDNSPLHF. The CDR3 nucleotides are TGTGCCATCAGGTCAGGGGATAGAGATAATTCACCCCTCCACTTT.

This clone showed up just a few times. V and J are TRBV11-2 and TRBJ2-7; TRBD2 is a possible D gene (5 bases). Trimming pared 0 bases from V and 0 bases from J, leaving 12 bases between. The CDR3 is 16 residues long. Germline V CDR1 and CDR2: SGHAT, FQNNGV. CDR3 sequence: CASSLEEVPSSYEQYV. The CDR3 DNA reads as TGTGCCAGCAGCTTAGAGGAGGTGCCCAGCTCCTACGAGCAGTACGTC.

The J gene is TRBJ1-2, the V gene TRBV29-1; perhaps TRBD1 as D (6 bases). The CDR3 has 13 amino acids. V lost 3 bases, J lost 4 bases, and 12 bases lay in between. CDR1 SQVTM and CDR2 ANQGSEA come from the germline V gene. CDR3 in DNA: TGCAGCGTTGACGTACGGACAGCCTATGGCTACACCTTC. Its translation: CSVDVRTAYGYTF.

The gene calls are TRBV6-5 and TRBJ1-2, with TRBD1 matching over 9 bases. Trimming removed 2 bases from V and 6 bases from J; junction bases left unmatched: 7. The V gene's germline CDR1 is MNHEY and CDR2 SVGAGI. This CDR3 is built from 15 residues. CDR3 nucleotide sequence: TGTGCCAGCAGTTACGATGGGACAGGGAGGAATGGCTACACCTTC. Translation gives CASSYDGTGRNGYTF.

The CDR3 DNA is TGTGCCAGCAGCGGAACAGGGGCGGGGACTGAAGCTTTCTTT. This codes for CASSGTGAGTEAFF. V usage is TRBV5-6 and J usage is TRBJ1-1, with 7 bases fitting TRBD1. Germline V gives CDR1 SGHDT, CDR2 YYEEEE. The CDR3 is 14 amino acids. V dropped 4 bases and J dropped 5; count of bases not matched to a gene: 8.

CDR3 residues: CASTPDRDNEQFF. For the CDR3, the DNA is TGTGCCAGCACCCCGGACAGGGACAATGAGCAGTTCTTC. The rearrangement links TRBV2 to TRBJ2-1; 8 bases match TRBD1. The CDR3 contains 13 residues. CDR1 SNHLY and CDR2 FYNNEI come from the germline V gene. With 7 bases clipped from V and 5 bases from J, the junction kept 4 bases outside the gene matches.

This clone appeared a few times. J is TRBJ1-1 and V is TRBV7-2; D not resolved. Germline V CDR1 and CDR2: SGHTA, FQGNSA. Trimming shortened V by 0 bases and J by 6 bases, and 11 bases separated the two germline ends. The CDR3 is 14 amino acids. The CDR3 bases are TGTGCCAGCAGCTTAGCTACGGGGTTTTCTGAAGCTTTCTTT. It translates to CASSLATGFSEAFF.

This chain connects TRBV2 to TRBJ2-5, with 12 bases identical to TRBD2. V gave up 2 bases and J gave up 6 bases; unmatched junction bases: 13. This CDR3 region has 18 residues. Germline assignment: CDR1 SNHLY and CDR2 FYNNEI. Here the CDR3 DNA reads TGTGCCAGCAGTGAACATCAGGCTAGCGGGAGGGCCGGGAAGACCCAGTACTTC. It is translated as CASSEHQASGRAGKTQYF. The entire variable domain, with the rest obtained from reference TRBV2 and TRBJ2-5, is as follows: EPEVTQTPSHQVTQMGQEVILRCVPISNHLYFYWYRQILGQKVEFLVSFYNNEISEKSEIFDDQFSVERPDGSNFTLKIRSTKLEDSAMYFCASSEHQASGRAGKTQYFGPGTRLLVL.

V and J are TRBV6-5 and TRBJ1-3; D is unclear. Germline V gives CDR1 MNHEY, CDR2 SVGAGI. V lost 2 bases and J 4 bases, leaving 15 bases between the germline ends. The CDR3 is 16 amino acids. DNA for the CDR3: TGTGCCAGCAGTTACGGCGGCTTCAGAGCGGGAAACACCATATATTTT. Residues: CASSYGGFRAGNTIYF.

The genes are TRBV6-5 and TRBJ2-3; D is possibly TRBD2 (5 bases). Per the germline V gene, CDR1 is MNHEY and CDR2 is SVGAGI. This CDR3 is 15 amino acids long. The V end lost 6 bases, the J end lost 0 bases, and 13 bases lay between the germline ends. The CDR3 sequence: CASRGIASSTDTQYF. The CDR3, as DNA: TGTGCCAGCAGGGGGATAGCGTCCAGCACAGATACGCAGTATTTT.

This clone was detected a few times. The chain couples TRBV18 to TRBJ2-2; D gene uncertain. The germline V gene encodes CDR1 KGHSH and CDR2 LQKENI. The V gene lost 2 bases and the J gene lost 9 bases, with 7 bases spanning the gap. CDR3 length equals 12 residues. The CDR3 is CASSPNGWELFF. As DNA, the CDR3 is TGTGCCAGCTCACCAAACGGTTGGGAGCTGTTTTTT.

This chain uses TRBV6-5 with TRBJ2-2, with D uncertain. From germline, CDR1 is MNHEY and CDR2 SVGAGI. Trimming took off 8 bases at V and 3 bases at J, with 13 bases between the two ends. The CDR3 runs to 14 residues. The CDR3 sequence is CASGVPGDTGELFF. As DNA, the CDR3 is TGTGCCAGCGGAGTGCCTGGCGACACCGGGGAGCTGTTTTTT.